This T cell receptor (beta chain) was captured by sequencing in a study of blood T cell repertoires in COVID-19. This CDR3 is 15 amino acids long. From germline, CDR1 is LGHDT and CDR2 YNNKEL (reference sequence). V dropped 2 bases and J dropped 1; count of bases not matched to a gene: 4. Original processing methods: Estimation of nucleated cell counts relied on the amplification of reference gene primers. Profiling relied on immunoSEQ multiplex PCR, and the TCRdb table lists in-frame clones only, not all of them. D and trimming were read from the DNA, whereas the V and J calls and clone size are those reported in that table. The sample includes hundreds of thousands of clones, approximately 90% seen only once; the top ten take around 6%.

The gene calls are TRBV3-1 (or the pseudogene TRBV3-2) and TRBJ2-5, with TRBD1 matching 7 bases. The material sequenced was PBMCs or T cells enriched from blood (not recorded which). The receptor was derived from a woman aged 30 to 39 with acute COVID-19. CDR3 coding DNA: TGTGCCAGCAGCCAAAGGGGGCAGCTCCAAGAGACCCAGTACTTC. Amino acid sequence: CASSQRGQLQETQYF.